This entry is about one T cell receptor (beta chain). All enrollees were about 18 to 89 years old and from about 24 US areas. Two consecutive negative NP/OP PCR tests, clearance, or resolved symptoms defined Cohort 3 recovery. Data came from immunoSEQ multiplex PCR; TCRdb stores just in-frame clones and leaves some out. Counted here are about 260,000 clones, about 85% occurring once; the ten biggest clones make up 3%. The data are from a study of blood T cell repertoires in COVID-19. Study-wide background: COVID-19 samples from acute and convalescent phases originated in the United States, Italy and Spain. PBMCs, B-cell-depleted T cells, or T cells were the source of the cDNA or gDNA that made up the material.

Source material: PBMCs or T cells enriched from blood (not recorded which). The TCR was taken from a woman aged 45 to 65 who had recovered from COVID-19.

The CDR3 DNA sequence: TGCAGCGTTGAAGTTGGGACTAGCTCCTACAATGAGCAGTTCTTC. Protein product: CSVEVGTSSYNEQFF. This sequence joins TRBV29-1 and TRBJ2-1; 8 bases map to TRBD2. This CDR3 is built from 15 residues. With V trimmed by 1 base and J by 0 bases, 2 bases remained unmatched. From germline, CDR1 is SQVTM and CDR2 ANQGSEA.